This TCR beta chain was found in a study of blood T cell repertoires in COVID-19. Study details: From the United States, Italy and Spain came samples of acute and convalescent COVID-19. T cells, B-cell-depleted T cells, or PBMCs provided the cDNA or gDNA that served as material.

This CDR3 has 13 residues. The germline V and J ends were trimmed by 2 bases and 7 bases, with 11 bases remaining between them. Looked up from germline, CDR1 is MNHEY and CDR2 is SVGAGI. In its sample, this clone was seen a few times. Per the original data handling: The assay estimated nucleated cells by amplifying reference gene primers. The protocol was immunoSEQ multiplex PCR, while the TCRdb copy is restricted to in-frame clones and leaves out a portion. D and trimming were read from the DNA, whereas the V and J calls and clone size are those reported in that table. Of roughly 250,000 clones in the sample, around four fifths were seen once.

The chain links TRBV6-5 to TRBJ2-5; D perhaps matches TRBD2 (6 bases). The clonotype was recovered from a woman aged 60 to 75 with active or convalescent COVID-19. Sample: peripheral blood. DNA for the CDR3: TGTGCCAGCAGTTACGGCGGGAAGGCGACCCAGTACTTC. It yields the protein CASSYGGKATQYF.